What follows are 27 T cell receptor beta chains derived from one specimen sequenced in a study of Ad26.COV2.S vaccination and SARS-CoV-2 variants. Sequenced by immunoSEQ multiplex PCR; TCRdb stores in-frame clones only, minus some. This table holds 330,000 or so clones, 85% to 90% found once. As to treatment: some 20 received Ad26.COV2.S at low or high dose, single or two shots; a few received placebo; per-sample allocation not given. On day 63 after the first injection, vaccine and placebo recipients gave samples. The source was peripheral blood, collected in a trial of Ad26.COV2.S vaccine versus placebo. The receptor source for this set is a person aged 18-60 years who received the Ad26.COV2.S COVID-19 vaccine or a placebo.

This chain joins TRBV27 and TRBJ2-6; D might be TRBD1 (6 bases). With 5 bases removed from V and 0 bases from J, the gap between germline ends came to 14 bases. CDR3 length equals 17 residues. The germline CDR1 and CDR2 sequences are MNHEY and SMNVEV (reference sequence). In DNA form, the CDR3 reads TGTGCCAGCAGTCCTAGGACAGCTAACTCTGGGGCCAACGTCCTGACTTTC. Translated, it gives CASSPRTANSGANVLTF.

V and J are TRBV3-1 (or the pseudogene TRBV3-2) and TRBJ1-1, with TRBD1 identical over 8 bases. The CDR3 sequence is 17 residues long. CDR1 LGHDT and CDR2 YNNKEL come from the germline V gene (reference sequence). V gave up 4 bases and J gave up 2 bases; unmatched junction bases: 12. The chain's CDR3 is CASSRGQGRVSNTEAFF. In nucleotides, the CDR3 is TGTGCCAGCAGCCGCGGACAGGGTAGGGTCTCAAACACTGAAGCTTTCTTT.

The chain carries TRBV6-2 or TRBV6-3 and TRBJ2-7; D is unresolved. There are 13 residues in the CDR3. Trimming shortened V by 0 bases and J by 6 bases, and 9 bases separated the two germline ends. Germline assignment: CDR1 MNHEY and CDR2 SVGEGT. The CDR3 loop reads CASSYSIAFEQYV. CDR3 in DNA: TGTGCCAGCAGTTACTCGATTGCGTTCGAGCAGTACGTC.

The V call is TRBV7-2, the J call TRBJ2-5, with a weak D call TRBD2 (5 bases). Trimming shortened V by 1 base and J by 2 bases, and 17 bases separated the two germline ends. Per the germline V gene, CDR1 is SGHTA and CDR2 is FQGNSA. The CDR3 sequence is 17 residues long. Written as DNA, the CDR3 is TGTGCCAGCAGCTTAGGCCCCCCCAGCGGAGATCAAGAGACCCAGTACTTC. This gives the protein CASSLGPPSGDQETQYF.

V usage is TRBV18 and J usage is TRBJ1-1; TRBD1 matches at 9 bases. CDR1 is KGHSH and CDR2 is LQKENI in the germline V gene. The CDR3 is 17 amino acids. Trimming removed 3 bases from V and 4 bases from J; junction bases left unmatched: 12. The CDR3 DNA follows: TGTGCCAGCTCACCCTGGACAGGGGCACGGGGGAGCACTGAAGCTTTCTTT. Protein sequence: CASSPWTGARGSTEAFF.

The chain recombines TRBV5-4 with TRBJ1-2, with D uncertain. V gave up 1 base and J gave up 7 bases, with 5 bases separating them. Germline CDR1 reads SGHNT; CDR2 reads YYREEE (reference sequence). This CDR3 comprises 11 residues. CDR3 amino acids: CASSLMGGYTF. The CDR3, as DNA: TGTGCCAGCAGCTTGATGGGTGGCTACACCTTC.

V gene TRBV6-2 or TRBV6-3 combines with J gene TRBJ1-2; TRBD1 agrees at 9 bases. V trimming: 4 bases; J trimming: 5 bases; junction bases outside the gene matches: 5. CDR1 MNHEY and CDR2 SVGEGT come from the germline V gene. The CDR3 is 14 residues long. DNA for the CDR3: TGTGCCAGCAGTTCACAGGGGGCCTATTATGGCTACACCTTC. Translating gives CASSSQGAYYGYTF.

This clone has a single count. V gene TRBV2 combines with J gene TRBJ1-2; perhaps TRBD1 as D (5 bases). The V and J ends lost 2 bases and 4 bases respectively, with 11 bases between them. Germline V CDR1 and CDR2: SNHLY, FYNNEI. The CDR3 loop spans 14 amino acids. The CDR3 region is CASSERGMRYGYTF. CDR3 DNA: TGTGCCAGCAGTGAACGGGGGATGCGCTATGGCTACACCTTC.

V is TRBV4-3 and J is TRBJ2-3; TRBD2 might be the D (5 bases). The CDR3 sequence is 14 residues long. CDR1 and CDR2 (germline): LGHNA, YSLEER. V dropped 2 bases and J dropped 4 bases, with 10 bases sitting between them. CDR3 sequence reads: CASSQSRGADTQYF. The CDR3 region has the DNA TGCGCCAGCAGCCAATCCCGGGGAGCAGATACGCAGTATTTT.

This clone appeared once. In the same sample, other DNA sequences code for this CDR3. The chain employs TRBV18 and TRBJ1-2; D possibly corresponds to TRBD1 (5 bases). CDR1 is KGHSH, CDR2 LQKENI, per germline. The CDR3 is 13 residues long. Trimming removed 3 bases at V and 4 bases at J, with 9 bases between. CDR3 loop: CASSPRDLYGYTF. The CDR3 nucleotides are TGTGCCAGCTCACCTCGGGACCTCTATGGCTACACCTTC. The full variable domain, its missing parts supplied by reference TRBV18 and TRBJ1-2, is NAGVMQNPRHLVRRRGQEARLRCSPMKGHSHVYWYRQLPEEGLKFMVYLQKENIIDESGMPKERFSAEFPKEGPSILRIQQVVRGDSAAYFCASSPRDLYGYTFGSGTRLTVV.

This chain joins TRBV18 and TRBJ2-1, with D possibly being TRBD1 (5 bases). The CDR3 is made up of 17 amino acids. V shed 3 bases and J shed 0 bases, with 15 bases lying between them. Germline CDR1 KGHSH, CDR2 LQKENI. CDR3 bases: TGTGCCAGCTCACCCCACAGGCCCCGCGGCTCCTACAATGAGCAGTTCTTC. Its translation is CASSPHRPRGSYNEQFF.

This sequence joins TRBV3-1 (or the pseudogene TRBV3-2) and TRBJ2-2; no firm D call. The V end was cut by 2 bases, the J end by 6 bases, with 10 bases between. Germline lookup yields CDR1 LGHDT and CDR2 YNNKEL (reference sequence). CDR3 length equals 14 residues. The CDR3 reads CASSQNQGSGELFF. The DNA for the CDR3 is TGTGCCAGCAGCCAAAATCAAGGGTCCGGGGAGCTGTTTTTT.

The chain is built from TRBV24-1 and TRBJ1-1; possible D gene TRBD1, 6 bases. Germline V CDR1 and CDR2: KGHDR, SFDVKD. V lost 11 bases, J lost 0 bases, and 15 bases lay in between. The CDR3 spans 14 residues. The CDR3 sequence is CAKKTGLMNTEAFF. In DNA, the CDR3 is TGTGCCAAGAAAACAGGGCTCATGAACACTGAAGCTTTCTTT.

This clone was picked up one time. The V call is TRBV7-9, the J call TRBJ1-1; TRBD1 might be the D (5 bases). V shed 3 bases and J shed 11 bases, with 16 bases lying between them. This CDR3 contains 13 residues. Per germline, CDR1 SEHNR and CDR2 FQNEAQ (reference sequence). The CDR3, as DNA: TGTGCCAGCAGCTTTGGGGCAAATCTGGCGGCTTTCTTT. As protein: CASSFGANLAAFF.

CDR3 in amino acids: CASSQGSRGMNTGELFF. The CDR3 DNA reads as TGTGCCAGCAGCCAAGGCTCCAGGGGTATGAACACCGGGGAGCTGTTTTTT. V and J are TRBV4-2 and TRBJ2-2; possible D gene TRBD1, 6 bases. V was trimmed by 1 base and J by 1 base, leaving 13 bases between them. The germline gives CDR1 LGHNA, CDR2 YNFKEQ. The CDR3 covers 17 residues.

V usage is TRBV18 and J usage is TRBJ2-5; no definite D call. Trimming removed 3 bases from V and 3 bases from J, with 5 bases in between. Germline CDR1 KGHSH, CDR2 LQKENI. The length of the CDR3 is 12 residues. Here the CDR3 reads CASSPLEETQYF. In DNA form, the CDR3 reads TGTGCCAGCTCACCCCTAGAAGAGACCCAGTACTTC.

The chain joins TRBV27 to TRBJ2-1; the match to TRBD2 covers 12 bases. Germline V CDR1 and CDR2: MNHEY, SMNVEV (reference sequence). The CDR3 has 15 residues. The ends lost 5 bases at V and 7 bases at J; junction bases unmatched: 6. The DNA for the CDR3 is TGTGCCAGCAGTCGGGATACTAGCGGGAGGAATGAGCAGTTCTTC. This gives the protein CASSRDTSGRNEQFF.

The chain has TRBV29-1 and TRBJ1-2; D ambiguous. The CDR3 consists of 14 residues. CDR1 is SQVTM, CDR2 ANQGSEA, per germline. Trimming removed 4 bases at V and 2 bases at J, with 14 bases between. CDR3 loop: CSVGGLGSNYGYTF. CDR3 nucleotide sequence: TGCAGCGTTGGGGGTCTAGGGAGCAACTATGGCTACACCTTC.

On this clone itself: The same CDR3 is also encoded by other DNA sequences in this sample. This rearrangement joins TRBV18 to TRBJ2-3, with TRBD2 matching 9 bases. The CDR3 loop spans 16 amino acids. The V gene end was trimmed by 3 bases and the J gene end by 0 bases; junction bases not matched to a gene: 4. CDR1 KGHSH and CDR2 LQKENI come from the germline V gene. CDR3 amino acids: CASSPRLAGSTDTQYF. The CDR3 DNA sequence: TGTGCCAGCTCACCGAGGCTAGCGGGAAGCACAGATACGCAGTATTTT.

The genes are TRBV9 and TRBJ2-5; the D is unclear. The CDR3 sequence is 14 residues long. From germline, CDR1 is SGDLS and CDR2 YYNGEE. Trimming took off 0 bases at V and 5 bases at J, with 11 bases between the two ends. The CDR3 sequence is CASSVGPVGETQYF. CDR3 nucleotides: TGTGCCAGCAGCGTAGGCCCGGTGGGGGAGACCCAGTACTTC.

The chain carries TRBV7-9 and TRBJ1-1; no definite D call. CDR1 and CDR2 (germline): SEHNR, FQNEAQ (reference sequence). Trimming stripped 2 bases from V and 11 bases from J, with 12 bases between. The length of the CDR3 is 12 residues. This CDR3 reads CASSLMGSLAFF. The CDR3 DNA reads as TGTGCCAGCAGCTTAATGGGGTCATTGGCTTTCTTT.

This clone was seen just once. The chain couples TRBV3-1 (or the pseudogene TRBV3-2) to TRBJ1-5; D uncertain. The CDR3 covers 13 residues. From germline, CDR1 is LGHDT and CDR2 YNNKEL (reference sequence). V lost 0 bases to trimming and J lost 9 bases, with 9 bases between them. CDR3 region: CASSQDRDRPQHF. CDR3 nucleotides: TGTGCCAGCAGCCAAGATCGGGATCGGCCCCAGCATTTT.

The CDR3 is CATKKGPQHF. The CDR3 bases are TGTGCCACCAAAAAGGGGCCCCAGCATTTT. The chain couples TRBV7-3 to TRBJ1-5, with D uncertain. This CDR3 region has 10 residues. Looked up from germline, CDR1 is SGHTA and CDR2 is FQGTGA. The germline V and J ends were trimmed by 10 bases and 9 bases, with 10 bases remaining between them.

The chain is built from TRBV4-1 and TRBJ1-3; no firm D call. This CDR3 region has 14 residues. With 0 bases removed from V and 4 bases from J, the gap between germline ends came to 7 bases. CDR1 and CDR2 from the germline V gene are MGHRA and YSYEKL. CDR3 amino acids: CASSQESGGNTIYF. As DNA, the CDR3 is TGCGCCAGCAGCCAAGAGTCCGGGGGAAACACCATATATTTT.

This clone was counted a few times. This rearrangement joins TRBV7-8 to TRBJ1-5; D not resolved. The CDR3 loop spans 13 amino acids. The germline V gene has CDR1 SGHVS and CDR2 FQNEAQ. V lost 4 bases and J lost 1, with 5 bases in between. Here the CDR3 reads CASSSGSNQPQHF. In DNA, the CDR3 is TGTGCCAGCAGCTCGGGCAGCAATCAGCCCCAGCATTTT. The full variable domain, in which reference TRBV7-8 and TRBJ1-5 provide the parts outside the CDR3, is GAGVSQSPRYKVAKRGQDVALRCDPISGHVSLFWYQQALGQGPEFLTYFQNEAQLDKSGLPSDRFFAERPEGSVSTLKIQRTQQEDSAVYLCASSSGSNQPQHFGDGTRLSIL.

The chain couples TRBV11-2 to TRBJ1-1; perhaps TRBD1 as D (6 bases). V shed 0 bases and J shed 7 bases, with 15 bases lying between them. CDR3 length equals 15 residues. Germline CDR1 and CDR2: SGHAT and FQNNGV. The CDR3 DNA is TGTGCCAGCAGCTTAGACCCCGGGACAATCTTTGAAGCTTTCTTT. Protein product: CASSLDPGTIFEAFF.

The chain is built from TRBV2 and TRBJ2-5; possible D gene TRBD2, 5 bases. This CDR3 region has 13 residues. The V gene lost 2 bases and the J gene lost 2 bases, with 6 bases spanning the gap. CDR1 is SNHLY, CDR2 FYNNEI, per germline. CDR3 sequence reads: CASSEREQETQYF. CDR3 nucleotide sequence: TGTGCCAGCAGTGAAAGGGAGCAAGAGACCCAGTACTTC.